This paragraph reports one T cell receptor beta chain. Antigen specificity is unknown. This specimen comes from a study of tumor-infiltrating lymphocytes in primary liver carcinoma. Study details: Ages ranged from 30 to 69, with HCC or mixed HCC-cholangiocarcinoma. Among the tumors, stages were T1-T3 N0M0 and sizes roughly 4.2 to 11 cm.

The study co-extracted DNA and RNA from around 18-30 mg of unsorted bulk tissue. A constant-region primer served to make TCR beta cDNA from about 0.5 ug total RNA. ARM-PCR, slightly modified, supplied the TCR beta libraries through three nested multiplex PCR rounds. MiXCR, run by TCRdb on the multiplex PCR reads, gives a single entry per CDR3 protein. This repertoire shows roughly 40,000 distinct CDR3 sequences, roughly 74% found once; its top ten account for around two fifths. Findings and caveats of the study: Significantly greater top-250-clone fractions characterized tumors relative to blood (p = 0.039). Tumor-adjacent and tumor-blood pairs showed less overlap than tumor region pairs.

The TCR was taken from a woman in her twenties or thirties with primary liver carcinoma and hepatitis B virus infection. Sequenced sample: tumor-adjacent normal liver tissue.

CDR3 DNA sequence: TGTGCCAGCACTTTGAACAGGGTGAGCCCTGGGGCCAACGTCCTGACTTTC. Its translation is CASTLNRVSPGANVLTF. This chain joins TRBV28 and TRBJ2-6, with D possibly matching TRBD1 (6 bases). This CDR3 is built from 17 residues. Germline V lookup: CDR1 MDHEN, CDR2 SYDVKM. Trimming took off 7 bases at V and 2 bases at J, with 18 bases between the two ends. Supplemented by reference TRBV28 and TRBJ2-6, the full variable domain reads DVKVTQSSRYLVKRTGEKVFLECVQDMDHENMFWYRQDPGLGLRLIYFSYDVKMKEKGDIPEGYSVSREKKERFSLILESASTNQTSMYLCASTLNRVSPGANVLTFGAGSRLTVL.